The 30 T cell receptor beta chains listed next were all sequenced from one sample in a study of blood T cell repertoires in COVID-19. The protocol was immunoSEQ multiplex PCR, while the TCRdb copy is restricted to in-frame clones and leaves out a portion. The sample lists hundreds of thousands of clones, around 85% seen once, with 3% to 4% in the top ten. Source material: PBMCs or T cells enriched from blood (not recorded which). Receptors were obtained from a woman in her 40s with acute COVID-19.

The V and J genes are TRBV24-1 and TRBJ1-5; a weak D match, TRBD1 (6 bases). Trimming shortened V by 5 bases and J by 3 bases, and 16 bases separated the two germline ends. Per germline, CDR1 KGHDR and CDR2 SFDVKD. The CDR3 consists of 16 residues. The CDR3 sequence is CATSAATGPFNQPQHF. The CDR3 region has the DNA TGTGCCACCAGTGCCGCCACAGGGCCGTTCAATCAGCCCCAGCATTTT.

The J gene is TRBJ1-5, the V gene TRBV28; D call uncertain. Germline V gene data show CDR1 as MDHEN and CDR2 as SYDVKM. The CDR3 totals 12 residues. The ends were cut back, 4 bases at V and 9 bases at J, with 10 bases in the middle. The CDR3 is CASSSPPRPQHF. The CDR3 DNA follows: TGTGCCAGCAGTTCCCCCCCCCGGCCCCAGCATTTT.

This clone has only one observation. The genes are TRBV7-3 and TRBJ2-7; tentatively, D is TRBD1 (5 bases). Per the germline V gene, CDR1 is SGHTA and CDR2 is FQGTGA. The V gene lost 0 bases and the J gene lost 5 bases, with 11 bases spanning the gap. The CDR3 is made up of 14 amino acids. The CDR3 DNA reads TGTGCCAGCAGCTTAACGGCCAGGGCGGACGAGCAGTACTTC. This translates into CASSLTARADEQYF.

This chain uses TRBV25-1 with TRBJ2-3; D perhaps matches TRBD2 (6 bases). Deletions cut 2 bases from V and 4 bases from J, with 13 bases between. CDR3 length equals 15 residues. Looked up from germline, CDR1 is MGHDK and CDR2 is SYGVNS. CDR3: CASSEQSGLADTQYF. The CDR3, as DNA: TGTGCCAGCAGTGAACAAAGCGGGCTTGCAGATACGCAGTATTTT. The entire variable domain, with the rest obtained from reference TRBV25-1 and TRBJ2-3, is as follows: EADIYQTPRYLVIGTGKKITLECSQTMGHDKMYWYQQDPGMELHLIHYSYGVNSTEKGDLSSESTVSRIRTEHFPLTLESARPSHTSQYLCASSEQSGLADTQYFGPGTRLTVL.

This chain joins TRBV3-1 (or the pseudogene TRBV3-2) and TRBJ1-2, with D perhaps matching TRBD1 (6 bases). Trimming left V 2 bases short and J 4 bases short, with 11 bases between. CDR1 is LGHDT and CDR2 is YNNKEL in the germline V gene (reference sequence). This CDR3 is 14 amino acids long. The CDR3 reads CASSQSTGTYGYTF. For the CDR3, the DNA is TGTGCCAGCAGCCAATCAACAGGGACCTATGGCTACACCTTC.

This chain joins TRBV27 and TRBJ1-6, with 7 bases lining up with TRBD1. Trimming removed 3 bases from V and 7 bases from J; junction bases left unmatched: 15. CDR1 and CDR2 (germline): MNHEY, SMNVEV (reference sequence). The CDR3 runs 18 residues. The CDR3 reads CASSFRFETGLRNSPLHF. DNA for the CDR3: TGTGCCAGCAGTTTCCGATTCGAGACAGGGTTGAGGAATTCACCCCTCCACTTT.

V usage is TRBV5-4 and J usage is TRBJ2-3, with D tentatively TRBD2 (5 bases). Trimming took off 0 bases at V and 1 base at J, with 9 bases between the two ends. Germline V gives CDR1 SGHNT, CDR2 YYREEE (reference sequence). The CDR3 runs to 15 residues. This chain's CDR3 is CASSLGGLRTDTQYF. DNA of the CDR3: TGTGCCAGCAGCTTGGGCGGACTTCGCACAGATACGCAGTATTTT.

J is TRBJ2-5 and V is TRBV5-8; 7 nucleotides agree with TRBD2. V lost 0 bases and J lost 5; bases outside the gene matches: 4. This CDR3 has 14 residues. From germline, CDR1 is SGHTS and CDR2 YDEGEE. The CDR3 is CASSLDGGGETQYF. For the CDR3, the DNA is TGTGCCAGCAGCTTGGATGGGGGAGGGGAGACCCAGTACTTC. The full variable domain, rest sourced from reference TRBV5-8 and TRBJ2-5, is EAGVTQSPTHLIKTRGQQATLRCSPISGHTSVYWYQQALGLGLQFLLWYDEGEERNRGNFPPRFSGRQFPNYSSELNVNALELEDSALYLCASSLDGGGETQYFGPGTRLLVL.

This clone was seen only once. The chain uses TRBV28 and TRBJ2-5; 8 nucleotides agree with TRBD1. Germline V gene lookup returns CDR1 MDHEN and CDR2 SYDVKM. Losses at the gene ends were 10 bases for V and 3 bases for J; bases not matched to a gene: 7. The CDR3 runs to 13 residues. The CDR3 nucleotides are TGTGCCACAGGGGGCGCGGTAAAAGAGACCCAGTACTTC. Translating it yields CATGGAVKETQYF.

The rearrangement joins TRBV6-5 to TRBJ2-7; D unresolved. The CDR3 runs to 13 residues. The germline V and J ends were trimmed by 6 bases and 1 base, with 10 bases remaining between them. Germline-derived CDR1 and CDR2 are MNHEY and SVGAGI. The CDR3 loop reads CASSLPGSYEQYF. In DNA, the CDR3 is TGTGCCAGCAGCCTGCCGGGTTCCTACGAGCAGTACTTC.

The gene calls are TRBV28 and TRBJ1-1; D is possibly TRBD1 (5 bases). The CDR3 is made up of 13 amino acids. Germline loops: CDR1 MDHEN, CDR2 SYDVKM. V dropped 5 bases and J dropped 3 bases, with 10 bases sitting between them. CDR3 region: CASSPGGYTEAFF. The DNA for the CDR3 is TGTGCCAGCAGTCCCGGGGGGTACACTGAAGCTTTCTTT.

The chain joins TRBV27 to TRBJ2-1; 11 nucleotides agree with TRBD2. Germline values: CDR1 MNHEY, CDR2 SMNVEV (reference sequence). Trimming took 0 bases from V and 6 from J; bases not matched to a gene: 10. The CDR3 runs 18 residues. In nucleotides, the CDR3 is TGTGCCAGCAGTTTATCCCGGCGCACTAGCGGGAGAAGCAATGAGCAGTTCTTC. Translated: CASSLSRRTSGRSNEQFF.

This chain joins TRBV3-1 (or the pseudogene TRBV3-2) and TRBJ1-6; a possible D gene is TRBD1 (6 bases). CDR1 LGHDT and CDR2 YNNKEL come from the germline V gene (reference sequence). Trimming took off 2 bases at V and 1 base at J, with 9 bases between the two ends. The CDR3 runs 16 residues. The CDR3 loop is CASSQHRVSYNSPLHF. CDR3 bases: TGTGCCAGCAGCCAACACAGGGTTTCCTATAATTCACCCCTCCACTTT.

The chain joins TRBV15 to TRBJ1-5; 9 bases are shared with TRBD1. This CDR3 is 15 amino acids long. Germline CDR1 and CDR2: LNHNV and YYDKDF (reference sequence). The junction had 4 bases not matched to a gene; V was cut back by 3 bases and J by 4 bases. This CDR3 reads CATSRAGTGNQPQHF. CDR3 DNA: TGTGCCACCAGCAGGGCCGGGACAGGGAATCAGCCCCAGCATTTT. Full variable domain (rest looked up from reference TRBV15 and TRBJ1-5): DAMVIQNPRYQVTQFGKPVTLSCSQTLNHNVMYWYQQKSSQAPKLLFHYYDKDFNNEADTPDNFQSRRPNTSFCFLDIRSPGLGDTAMYLCATSRAGTGNQPQHFGDGTRLSIL.

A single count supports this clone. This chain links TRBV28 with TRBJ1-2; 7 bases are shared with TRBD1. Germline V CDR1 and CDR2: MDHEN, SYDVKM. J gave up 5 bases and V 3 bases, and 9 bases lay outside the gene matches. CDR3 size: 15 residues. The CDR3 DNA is TGTGCCAGCAGTTTCTTGGGCCGCAGGGGGTATGGCTACACCTTC. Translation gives CASSFLGRRGYGYTF.

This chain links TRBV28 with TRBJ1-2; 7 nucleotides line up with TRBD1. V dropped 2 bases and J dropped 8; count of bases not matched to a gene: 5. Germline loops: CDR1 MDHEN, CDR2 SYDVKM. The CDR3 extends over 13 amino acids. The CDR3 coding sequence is TGTGCCAGCAGTTTAGACAGGGTGCGGGGCTACACCTTC. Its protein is CASSLDRVRGYTF.

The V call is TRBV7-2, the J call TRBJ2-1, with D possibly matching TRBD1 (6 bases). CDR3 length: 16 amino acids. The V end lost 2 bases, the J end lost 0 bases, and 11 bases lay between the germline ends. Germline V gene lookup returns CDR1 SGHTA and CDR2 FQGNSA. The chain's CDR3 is CASSLQGSSSYNEQFF. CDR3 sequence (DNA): TGTGCCAGCAGCTTACAGGGGTCGAGCTCCTACAATGAGCAGTTCTTC.

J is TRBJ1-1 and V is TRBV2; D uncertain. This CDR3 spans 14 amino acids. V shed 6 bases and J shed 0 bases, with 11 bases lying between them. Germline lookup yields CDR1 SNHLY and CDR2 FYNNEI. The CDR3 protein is CASSRGFMNTEAFF. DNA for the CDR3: TGTGCCAGCAGCCGGGGTTTCATGAACACTGAAGCTTTCTTT.

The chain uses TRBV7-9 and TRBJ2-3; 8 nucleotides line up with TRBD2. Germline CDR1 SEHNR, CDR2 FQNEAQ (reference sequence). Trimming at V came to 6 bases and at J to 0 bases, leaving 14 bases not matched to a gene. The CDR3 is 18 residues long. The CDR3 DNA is TGTGCCAGCAGGTCCCCCGGCCCCGGGAGGGGGAGCACAGATACGCAGTATTTT. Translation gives CASRSPGPGRGSTDTQYF.

The CDR3 here is CASSFSDRGLGYTF. Written as DNA, the CDR3 is TGTGCCAGCAGTTTCTCAGACAGGGGATTGGGCTACACCTTC. This chain joins TRBV27 and TRBJ1-2, with 8 positions matching TRBD1. This CDR3 region has 14 residues. Germline V gene sequence: CDR1 MNHEY, CDR2 SMNVEV (reference sequence). V dropped 3 bases and J dropped 8; count of bases not matched to a gene: 8.

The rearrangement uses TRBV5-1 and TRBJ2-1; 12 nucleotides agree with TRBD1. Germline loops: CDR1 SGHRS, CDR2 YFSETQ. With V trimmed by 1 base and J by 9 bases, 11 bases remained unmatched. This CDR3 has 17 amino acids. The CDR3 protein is CASSLHKWDRGHCEQFF. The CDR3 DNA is TGCGCCAGCAGCTTGCATAAGTGGGACAGGGGGCATTGTGAGCAGTTCTTC.

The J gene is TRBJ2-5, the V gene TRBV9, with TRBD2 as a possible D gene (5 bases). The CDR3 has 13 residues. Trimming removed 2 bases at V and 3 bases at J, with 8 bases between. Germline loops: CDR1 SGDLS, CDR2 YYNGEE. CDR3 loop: CASSVEGKETQYF. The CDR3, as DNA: TGTGCCAGCAGCGTTGAGGGAAAAGAGACCCAGTACTTC.

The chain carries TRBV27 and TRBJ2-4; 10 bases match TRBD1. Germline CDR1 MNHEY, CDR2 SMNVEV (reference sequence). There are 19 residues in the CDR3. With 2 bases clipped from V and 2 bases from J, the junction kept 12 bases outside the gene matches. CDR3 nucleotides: TGTGCCAGCAGTTTAGATGGGACAGGGGTGTTCGGGACCAAAAACATTCAGTACTTC. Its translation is CASSLDGTGVFGTKNIQYF.

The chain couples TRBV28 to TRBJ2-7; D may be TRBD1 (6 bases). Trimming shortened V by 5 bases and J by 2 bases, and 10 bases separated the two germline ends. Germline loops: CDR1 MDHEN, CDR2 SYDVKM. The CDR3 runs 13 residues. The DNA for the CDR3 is TGTGCCAGCAGTCGGGACATTACCTACGAGCAGTACTTC. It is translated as CASSRDITYEQYF.

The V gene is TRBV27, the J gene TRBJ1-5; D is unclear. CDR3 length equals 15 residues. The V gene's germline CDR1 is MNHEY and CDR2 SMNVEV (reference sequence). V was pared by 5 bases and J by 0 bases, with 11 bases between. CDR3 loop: CASSPTSYSNQPQHF. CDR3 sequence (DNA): TGTGCCAGCAGTCCGACAAGTTATAGCAATCAGCCCCAGCATTTT.

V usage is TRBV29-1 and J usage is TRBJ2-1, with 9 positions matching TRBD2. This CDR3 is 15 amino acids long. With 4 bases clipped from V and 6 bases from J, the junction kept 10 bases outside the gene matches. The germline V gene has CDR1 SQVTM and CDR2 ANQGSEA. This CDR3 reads CSVGGGAGGTNEQFF. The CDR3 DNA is TGCAGCGTTGGGGGCGGAGCGGGAGGAACCAATGAGCAGTTCTTC.

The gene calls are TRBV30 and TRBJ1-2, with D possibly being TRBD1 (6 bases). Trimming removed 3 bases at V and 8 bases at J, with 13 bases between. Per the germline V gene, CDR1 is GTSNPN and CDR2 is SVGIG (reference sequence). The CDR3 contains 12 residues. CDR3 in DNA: TGTGCCTGGAGGCGACAGGCCAGGGGCTACACCTTC. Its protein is CAWRRQARGYTF.

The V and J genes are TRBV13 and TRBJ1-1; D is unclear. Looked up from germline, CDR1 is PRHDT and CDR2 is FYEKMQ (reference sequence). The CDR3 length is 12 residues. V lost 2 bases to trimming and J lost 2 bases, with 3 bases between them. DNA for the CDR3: TGTGCCAGCAGCTTACCTAACACTGAAGCTTTCTTT. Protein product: CASSLPNTEAFF.

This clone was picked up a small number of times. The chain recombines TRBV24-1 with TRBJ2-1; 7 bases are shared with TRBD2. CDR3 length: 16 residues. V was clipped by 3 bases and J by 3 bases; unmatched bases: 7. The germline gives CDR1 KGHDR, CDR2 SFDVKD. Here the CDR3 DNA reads TGTGCCACCAGTGATCCCGGACTAGTCGGCTACAATGAGCAGTTCTTC. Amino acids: CATSDPGLVGYNEQFF.

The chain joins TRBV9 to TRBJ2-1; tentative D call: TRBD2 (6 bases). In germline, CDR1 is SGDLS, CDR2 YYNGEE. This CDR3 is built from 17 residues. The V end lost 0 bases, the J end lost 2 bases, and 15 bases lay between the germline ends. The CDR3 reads CASSVGPRERAYNEQFF. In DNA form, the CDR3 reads TGTGCCAGCAGCGTAGGGCCTCGGGAGCGGGCCTACAATGAGCAGTTCTTC. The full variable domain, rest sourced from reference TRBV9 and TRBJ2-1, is DSGVTQTPKHLITATGQRVTLRCSPRSGDLSVYWYQQSLDQGLQFLIQYYNGEERAKGNILERFSAQQFPDLHSELNLSSLELGDSALYFCASSVGPRERAYNEQFFGPGTRLTVL.